Presented here are 2 T cell receptor beta chains from one specimen sequenced in a study of blood T cells in healthy people across ages. With a J-beta primer mix and a sample-barcoded 5' primer, a second PCR ran roughly 6 to 11 cycles. TCRdb re-derived calls from the 5' RACE reads in MiXCR, one entry per CDR3 protein. This sample carries 1,100,000 or so distinct CDR3 sequences, under 45% of them seen once, and the ten largest clones take approximately 17%. What was sequenced was blood. Every receptor here comes from a woman aged 55 to 70 in good health.

The V and J genes are TRBV7-9 and TRBJ1-1, with TRBD1 matching over 9 bases. The CDR3 runs 15 residues. The ends lost 5 bases at V and 5 bases at J; junction bases unmatched: 9. The germline gives CDR1 SEHNR, CDR2 FQNEAQ (reference sequence). The CDR3 loop reads CASSLPGTGRTEAFF. In nucleotides, the CDR3 is TGTGCCAGCAGCCTTCCCGGGACAGGGCGGACTGAAGCTTTCTTT.

The gene calls are TRBV25-1 and TRBJ1-2; D is possibly TRBD1 (5 bases). The CDR3 length is 15 residues. Deletions cut 3 bases from V and 7 bases from J, with 18 bases between. Germline CDR1 is MGHDK and CDR2 is SYGVNS. CDR3 in DNA: TGTGCCAGCAGTGATCCCGGGACGGGGATTCTTGGCTACACCTTC. Translated, it gives CASSDPGTGILGYTF.